Presented here are 3 T cell receptor beta chains from one specimen sequenced in a study of CD8+ T cells in alopecia areata. As the sequencing template, cDNA was produced by extracting RNA and reverse transcribing it. Repertoires were generated with immunoSEQ multiplex PCR, while TCRdb's copy carries only in-frame clones and drops some. The profile covers about 15,000 clones, with 45% to 65% appearing a single time and roughly an eighth taken by the ten largest. Alopecia areata patients provided lesional scalp punch biopsies and peripheral blood, both collected for the study. Sequencing used skin. These receptors all stem from a human donor with alopecia areata.

This rearrangement joins TRBV28 to TRBJ2-1; 12 positions agree with TRBD2. The trim removed 4 bases at V and 6 bases at J, leaving 4 bases unmatched. The CDR3 loop spans 15 amino acids. Germline V gene data show CDR1 as MDHEN and CDR2 as SYDVKM. This CDR3 is CASSSLAGGRNEQFF. CDR3 bases: TGTGCCAGCAGTTCGCTAGCGGGAGGGCGCAATGAGCAGTTCTTC.

The V call is TRBV11-2, the J call TRBJ2-2, with 11 positions matching TRBD2. V lost 5 bases and J lost 7; bases outside the gene matches: 9. CDR1 and CDR2 from the germline V gene are SGHAT and FQNNGV. The CDR3 runs to 16 residues. The CDR3 bases are TGTGCCAGCAGCCGTACTAGCGGGAGTTTTTACGGGGAGCTGTTTTTT. This codes for CASSRTSGSFYGELFF.

This clone was counted a few times. This rearrangement joins TRBV11-2 to TRBJ1-5, with TRBD1 matching 11 bases. J gave up 2 bases and V 5 bases, and 8 bases lay outside the gene matches. Looked up from germline, CDR1 is SGHAT and CDR2 is FQNNGV. The CDR3 runs to 17 residues. The CDR3 region is CASSLGQGAFRNQPQHF. CDR3 coding DNA: TGTGCCAGCAGCCTAGGACAGGGGGCCTTTCGCAATCAGCCCCAGCATTTT. Supplemented by reference TRBV11-2 and TRBJ1-5, the full variable domain reads EAGVAQSPRYKIIEKRQSVAFWCNPISGHATLYWYQQILGQGPKLLIQFQNNGVVDDSQLPKDRFSAERLKGVDSTLKIQPAKLEDSAVYLCASSLGQGAFRNQPQHFGDGTRLSIL.